These 9 T cell receptor beta chains were all obtained from the same sample, sequenced in a study of shared clonotypes between healthy human individuals. Sequencing was performed with immunoSEQ multiplex PCR; in TCRdb, only in-frame clones are kept and a portion is missing. The data contain about 470,000 clones, more than 75% of them seen just once; the ten biggest clones take up roughly an eighth. The sample consisted of PBMCs. The source of these receptors is a woman between 40 and 50 years old in good health. Some clones in this sample may be carry-over from other donors' samples.

The V call is TRBV5-1, the J call TRBJ2-7; D might be TRBD1 or TRBD2, each matching 5 bases. The germline V gene encodes CDR1 SGHRS and CDR2 YFSETQ. CDR3 length: 14 amino acids. V was clipped by 4 bases and J by 5 bases, with 16 bases between them. The CDR3 region is CASSGTGWGNEQYF. The CDR3 DNA is TGCGCCAGCAGCGGGACGGGGTGGGGGAACGAGCAGTACTTC.

This clone was observed at least ten times. The chain joins TRBV27 to TRBJ2-7; 7 bases are shared with TRBD1. V lost 6 bases, J lost 6 bases, and 38 bases stayed unmatched. The length of the CDR3 is 23 residues. CDR1 is MNHEY and CDR2 is SMNVEV in the germline V gene (reference sequence). The CDR3, as DNA: TGTGCCAGCAGCGCCAGACAGCGAGATACCGAACCCTTACTACGGGACAGCTTAGCCGAGCAGTACTTC. The encoded protein is CASSARQRDTEPLLRDSLAEQYF.

This sequence joins TRBV2 and TRBJ1-5, with D perhaps matching TRBD1 (5 bases). This CDR3 comprises 13 residues. V lost 7 bases, J lost 2 bases, and 9 bases lay in between. Looked up from germline, CDR1 is SNHLY and CDR2 is FYNNEI. The CDR3 sequence: CASNQGGNQPQHF. CDR3 DNA: TGTGCCAGCAACCAGGGTGGCAATCAGCCCCAGCATTTT.

This rearrangement joins TRBV5-1 to TRBJ1-2; 9 nucleotides align to TRBD1. The CDR3 runs to 16 residues. V trimming: 3 bases; J trimming: 1 base; junction bases outside the gene matches: 7. Germline loops: CDR1 SGHRS, CDR2 YFSETQ. The CDR3: CASSSVPGQGNYGYTF. CDR3 coding DNA: TGCGCCAGCAGCTCTGTCCCGGGACAGGGTAACTATGGCTACACCTTC.

This clone was seen a handful of times. The V gene is TRBV18, the J gene TRBJ2-5; D call uncertain. The germline V and J ends were trimmed by 4 bases and 3 bases, with 12 bases remaining between them. The CDR3 spans 14 residues. CDR1 and CDR2 from the germline V gene are KGHSH and LQKENI. Here the CDR3 DNA reads TGTGCCAGCTCACTCCAAGGATCCAAAGAGACCCAGTACTTC. This encodes CASSLQGSKETQYF.

For this clone: The identical CDR3 is also encoded by other nucleotide sequences in the sample. The J gene is TRBJ2-7, the V gene TRBV7-2; 10 bases match TRBD2. The CDR3 has 15 residues. V shed 0 bases and J 7 bases; nucleotides not matched to a gene: 6. The germline gives CDR1 SGHTA, CDR2 FQGNSA. CDR3 protein: CASSLALAGVGEQYF. The CDR3 DNA sequence: TGTGCCAGCAGCTTAGCGCTAGCGGGAGTGGGTGAGCAGTACTTC.

The chain combines TRBV2 with TRBJ2-7, with 8 bases identical to TRBD1. The CDR3 totals 13 residues. Per the germline V gene, CDR1 is SNHLY and CDR2 is FYNNEI. The trim removed 2 bases at V and 5 bases at J, leaving 2 bases unmatched. In DNA form, the CDR3 reads TGTGCCAGCAGTGAACAGGGGGCACACGAGCAGTACTTC. It is translated as CASSEQGAHEQYF.

This rearrangement joins TRBV7-9 to TRBJ2-3; D possibly corresponds to TRBD2 (5 bases). V was shortened by 1 base and J by 2 bases, with 16 bases between the two germline ends. Germline CDR1 SEHNR, CDR2 FQNEAQ (reference sequence). The CDR3 has 17 amino acids. CDR3 DNA sequence: TGTGCCAGCAGCTTAGAGTTGAGCGGAAAGTTCACAGATACGCAGTATTTT. Translated, it gives CASSLELSGKFTDTQYF.

This chain links TRBV5-1 with TRBJ2-1; D call uncertain. The CDR3 sequence is 13 residues long. V lost 0 bases and J 10 bases, leaving 11 bases between the germline ends. Per the germline V gene, CDR1 is SGHRS and CDR2 is YFSETQ. CDR3 DNA sequence: TGCGCCAGCAGCTTGGCGGCAGACGGGGAGCAGTTCTTC. Translating it yields CASSLAADGEQFF.